The rows below give T cell receptor beta chains drawn from one sample of a study of T cell clones after liver transplantation. Sequenced by immunoSEQ multiplex PCR; TCRdb stores in-frame clones only, minus some. The sample consists of over 8,500 clones, 70% to 75% of them appearing once. The sample in question was CD4+ T cells from blood, obtained around 32 months after liver transplant. The receptors shown here come from a human patient who received a liver transplant. Some T cells may trace back to the graft donor. Each CDR3 is given with its conserved first and last residue. The D gene is left open where the match is weak. Size values are once, few and many counts, or a class for expanded clones, and some rows have none.

clone size	V gene	D gene	J gene	CDR3 DNA	CDR3 protein
-	TRBV19	TRBD2	TRBJ2-2	TGTGCCAGTATGATGTTAGCGGGCGCCGGGGAGCTGTTTTTT	CASMMLAGAGELFF
few	TRBV5-1	-	TRBJ2-2	TGCGCCAGCAGCCCCTGGACAGCGAACACCGGGGAGCTGTTTTTT	CASSPWTANTGELFF
once	TRBV15	-	TRBJ2-5	TGTGCCACCAGCAGAATGGGGGAAGAGACCCAGTACTTC	CATSRMGEETQYF
medium-sized	TRBV27	-	TRBJ2-1	TGTGCCAGCACTCTCTGGGGGGTGGACAATGAGCAGTTCTTC	CASTLWGVDNEQFF
-	TRBV29-1	-	TRBJ2-3	TGCAGCGTTGAATATACGGGGGACAGCACAGATACGCAGTATTTT	CSVEYTGDSTDTQYF
-	TRBV2	-	TRBJ1-1	TGTGCCAGCAGTGAAACCGGACAGAACACTGAAGCTTTCTTT	CASSETGQNTEAFF
once	TRBV5-4	-	TRBJ2-3	TGTGCCAGCAGCTCAAGGGGTTCAGATACGCAGTATTTT	CASSSRGSDTQYF
few	TRBV7-2	-	TRBJ1-5	TGTGCCAGCAGCTTAGGACACTTCAGCAATCAGCCCCAGCATTTT	CASSLGHFSNQPQHF
-	TRBV25-1	TRBD1	TRBJ1-3	TGTGCCAGCAGCAGGACAGGAAGAAACACCATATATTTT	CASSRTGRNTIYF
-	TRBV13	-	TRBJ2-7	TGTGCCAGCAGCTTAGGCACCGGACCCGGACGGGAGCAGTACTTC	CASSLGTGPGREQYF
-	TRBV5-5	TRBD1	TRBJ1-1	TGTGCCAGCGTGACAGGGGATTACTCTGAAGCTTTCTTT	CASVTGDYSEAFF
-	TRBV28	TRBD1	TRBJ1-3	TGTGCCAGCAGTTTATCCCTCGGGGCAGGGGGCGAAAACACCATATATTTT	CASSLSLGAGGENTIYF
-	TRBV5-6	-	TRBJ1-3	TGTGCCAGCAGCTTGTATCCCCTCGGAAACACCATATATTTT	CASSLYPLGNTIYF